The entry below gives a single T cell receptor beta chain sequence along with its context. Its antigen remains unidentified. This sample is drawn from a study of CD8 T cells in ankylosing spondylitis. The V and J ends lost 5 bases and 4 bases, in that order; junction bases with no gene match: 11. Germline CDR1 and CDR2: MNHEY and SVGEGT. The CDR3 sequence is 16 residues long. Quantitative 5'-RACE was performed with molecular barcodes, and it yielded the TCR beta libraries. TCRdb analysed the 5' RACE reads with MiXCR anew, one entry per CDR3 protein. The table includes hundreds of thousands of distinct CDR3 sequences, around 11% detected once. Study-level results: As for the disease-linked clones, they showed a CD8+ phenotype and occurred at relatively low frequencies in peripheral blood. As reported, disease-linked clones showed significant enrichment in matched ankylosing spondylitis synovial fluid. Roughly 8 highly homologous variants made up a TCR beta motif that seemed to typify ankylosing spondylitis blood. Earlier literature documents some of the motif variants in reactive arthritis synovial fluid and blood.

The sequencing input was blood, either unsorted or a sorted T cell fraction (not recorded which). The sequence was obtained from a male donor with ankylosing spondylitis. The V and J genes are TRBV6-2 or TRBV6-3 and TRBJ2-7; 10 bases are shared with TRBD1. Here the CDR3 reads CASSNRPGQGRYEQYF. Here the CDR3 DNA reads TGTGCCAGCAGTAACCGTCCGGGACAGGGGCGTTACGAGCAGTACTTC.